The 23 T cell receptor beta chains reported below all come from one sample, sequenced in a study of blood T cell repertoires in COVID-19. Sequencing was performed with immunoSEQ multiplex PCR; in TCRdb, only in-frame clones are kept and a portion is missing. The repertoire holds about 26,000 clones, roughly 89% seen once, with approximately 10% in the top ten. Material: peripheral blood. These receptors all stem from a man between 65 and 79 years old with acute or convalescent COVID-19.

This chain uses TRBV7-2 with TRBJ2-2; a possible D gene is TRBD2 (6 bases). The germline V and J ends were trimmed by 3 bases and 7 bases, with 18 bases remaining between them. The CDR3 spans 16 residues. Germline CDR1 and CDR2: SGHTA and FQGNSA. In nucleotides, the CDR3 is TGTGCCAGCAGCTTGGCGGGGCAGTTTTTTGGCGGGGAGCTGTTTTTT. Translation: CASSLAGQFFGGELFF.

This clone was seen only once. The chain combines TRBV27 with TRBJ2-3, with TRBD2 matching over 9 bases. Germline lookup yields CDR1 MNHEY and CDR2 SMNVEV (reference sequence). Trimming at V came to 5 bases and at J to 9 bases, leaving 18 bases not matched to a gene. The CDR3 has 17 residues. In DNA, the CDR3 is TGTGCCAGCAGTCTATATCCCCCCTTAGCGGGAGTGGTAACGCAGTATTTT. The encoded protein is CASSLYPPLAGVVTQYF.

The rearrangement uses TRBV28 and TRBJ1-6; D uncertain. The V and J ends lost 3 bases and 12 bases respectively, with 15 bases between them. Germline lookup yields CDR1 MDHEN and CDR2 SYDVKM. This CDR3 spans 14 amino acids. For the CDR3, the DNA is TGTGCCAGCAGTTTGAGCAGGCGAACCCTACCCCTCCACTTT. Amino acids: CASSLSRRTLPLHF.

V and J are TRBV7-3 and TRBJ2-7, with D maybe TRBD2 (6 bases). The CDR3 runs 13 residues. V lost 5 bases to trimming and J lost 1 base, with 9 bases between them. Germline V gene lookup returns CDR1 SGHTA and CDR2 FQGTGA. The CDR3 is CASSAGTSYEQYF. The CDR3 bases are TGTGCCAGCAGCGCCGGGACTTCCTACGAGCAGTACTTC.

This chain links TRBV5-8 with TRBJ1-2; the D is unclear. The CDR3 covers 14 residues. Germline V gene sequence: CDR1 SGHTS, CDR2 YDEGEE. V was clipped by 0 bases and J by 4 bases, with 10 bases between them. The CDR3 sequence is CASSLEGLSYGYTF. The CDR3 DNA sequence: TGTGCCAGCAGCTTGGAAGGACTCAGCTATGGCTACACCTTC.

This clone was observed a single time. The J gene is TRBJ2-3, the V gene TRBV7-2, with D maybe TRBD1 (6 bases). Looked up from germline, CDR1 is SGHTA and CDR2 is FQGNSA. This CDR3 comprises 13 residues. V was shortened by 5 bases and J by 6 bases, with 12 bases between the two germline ends. CDR3 sequence reads: CASSPTGMDTQYF. The CDR3 region has the DNA TGTGCCAGCAGCCCAACAGGGATGGATACGCAGTATTTT.

The CDR3 DNA is TGCGCCAGCAGCCAAGATGTTGGCACGCCGATGAAAAAACTGTTTTTT. Protein product: CASSQDVGTPMKKLFF. The chain employs TRBV4-1 and TRBJ1-4; D remains unclear. The CDR3 loop spans 16 amino acids. Germline V CDR1 and CDR2: MGHRA, YSYEKL. V dropped 0 bases and J dropped 9 bases, with 17 bases sitting between them.

In DNA form, the CDR3 reads TGTGCCAGCAGCTTAACGGGAGGTTCGACCGGGGAGCTGTTTTTT. It translates to CASSLTGGSTGELFF. The chain has TRBV7-6 and TRBJ2-2, with TRBD2 matching 7 bases. Germline V gives CDR1 SGHVS, CDR2 FNYEAQ. Trimming at V came to 2 bases and at J to 5 bases, leaving 5 bases not matched to a gene. CDR3 size: 15 residues.

J is TRBJ1-5 and V is TRBV10-3; no definite D call. Per the germline V gene, CDR1 is ENHRY and CDR2 is SYGVKD. This CDR3 comprises 12 residues. V was clipped by 8 bases and J by 5 bases, with 10 bases between them. The CDR3: CAIAGVDQPQHF. Written as DNA, the CDR3 is TGTGCCATCGCAGGTGTGGATCAGCCCCAGCATTTT.

V and J are TRBV12-3 or TRBV12-4 and TRBJ1-3; D not resolved. V was clipped by 5 bases and J by 4 bases, with 9 bases between them. The CDR3 spans 13 residues. The CDR3 nucleotides are TGTGCCAGCAGTCTCGACACCGGAAACACCATATATTTT. Translating it yields CASSLDTGNTIYF.

This chain uses TRBV5-1 with TRBJ2-1, with 15 bases that match TRBD2. With V trimmed by 2 bases and J by 5 bases, 8 bases remained unmatched. The CDR3 is made up of 18 amino acids. Germline V CDR1 and CDR2: SGHRS, YFSETQ. In DNA form, the CDR3 reads TGCGCCAGCAGCTTCCCAATCGGACTAGCGGGAGGGGACAATGAGCAGTTCTTC. This codes for CASSFPIGLAGGDNEQFF.

The V call is TRBV5-1, the J call TRBJ1-5; D unclear. This CDR3 contains 14 residues. Deletions cut 5 bases from V and 0 bases from J, with 9 bases between. Germline loops: CDR1 SGHRS, CDR2 YFSETQ. Here the CDR3 reads CASRDGLSNQPQHF. DNA of the CDR3: TGCGCCAGCAGAGACGGACTTAGCAATCAGCCCCAGCATTTT.

This clone appeared a single time. The chain uses TRBV3-1 (or the pseudogene TRBV3-2) and TRBJ2-7; the D gene is possibly TRBD2 (5 bases). The CDR3 contains 14 residues. Germline V lookup: CDR1 LGHDT, CDR2 YNNKEL (reference sequence). V was clipped by 2 bases and J by 3 bases, with 11 bases between them. The CDR3 protein is CASSQSIGNYEQYF. The CDR3 nucleotides read TGTGCCAGCAGCCAATCTATCGGGAACTACGAGCAGTACTTC.

DNA of the CDR3: TGTGCCAGCAAACTACAGGGATTTGCTCAGCCCCAGCATTTT. Protein sequence: CASKLQGFAQPQHF. The chain couples TRBV28 to TRBJ1-5; tentative D call: TRBD1 (6 bases). V gave up 7 bases and J gave up 6 bases, with 16 bases separating them. Germline CDR1 MDHEN, CDR2 SYDVKM. The CDR3 is 14 amino acids.

The J gene is TRBJ2-1, the V gene TRBV5-4, with D perhaps TRBD2 (5 bases). This CDR3 has 14 residues. CDR1 is SGHNT, CDR2 YYREEE, per germline (reference sequence). Deletions cut 1 base from V and 6 bases from J, with 11 bases between. Here the CDR3 DNA reads TGTGCCAGCAGCTTGCCCACGGGAATCAATGAGCAGTTCTTC. Translated: CASSLPTGINEQFF.

V usage is TRBV10-3 and J usage is TRBJ1-1; D is ambiguous. This CDR3 region has 13 residues. Germline V gene data show CDR1 as ENHRY and CDR2 as SYGVKD. V was pared by 3 bases and J by 0 bases, with 5 bases between. The CDR3 DNA is TGTGCCATCAGTGATACAGTGAACACTGAAGCTTTCTTT. Its protein is CAISDTVNTEAFF.

The rearrangement joins TRBV2 to TRBJ2-3; D may be TRBD1 (6 bases). The CDR3 is 14 amino acids. CDR1 SNHLY and CDR2 FYNNEI come from the germline V gene. Trimming left V 4 bases short and J 2 bases short, with 10 bases between. The CDR3 DNA sequence: TGTGCCAGCAGTGCAAACAGGGACACAGATACGCAGTATTTT. Translating it yields CASSANRDTDTQYF. Variable domain in full (rest from reference TRBV2 and TRBJ2-3): EPEVTQTPSHQVTQMGQEVILRCVPISNHLYFYWYRQILGQKVEFLVSFYNNEISEKSEIFDDQFSVERPDGSNFTLKIRSTKLEDSAMYFCASSANRDTDTQYFGPGTRLTVL.

As DNA, the CDR3 is TGTGCCAGCAGCAGTGACAGGGGGGACACTGAAGCTTTCTTT. Encoded protein: CASSSDRGDTEAFF. This rearrangement joins TRBV2 to TRBJ1-1; 9 positions agree with TRBD1. Looked up from germline, CDR1 is SNHLY and CDR2 is FYNNEI. V lost 6 bases, J lost 3 bases, and 5 bases stayed unmatched. The CDR3 totals 14 residues.

This chain connects TRBV6-2 or TRBV6-3 to TRBJ2-7; a weak D match, TRBD2 (6 bases). This CDR3 region has 18 residues. Trimming took off 2 bases at V and 0 bases at J, with 20 bases between the two ends. Looked up from germline, CDR1 is MNHEY and CDR2 is SVGEGT. The CDR3 bases are TGTGCCAGCAGTTACCCTCCCGCAGCGGGCGGGATCTCCTACGAGCAGTACTTC. Encoded protein: CASSYPPAAGGISYEQYF.

This chain uses TRBV5-6 with TRBJ1-2; TRBD1 is a possible D gene (5 bases). Germline V CDR1 and CDR2: SGHDT, YYEEEE. The CDR3 spans 16 residues. The V end was cut by 2 bases, the J end by 4 bases, with 18 bases between. CDR3 DNA sequence: TGTGCCAGCAGCTTTCAAAACGGGGGGGTCGGCTATGGCTACACCTTC. It encodes CASSFQNGGVGYGYTF. The full variable domain, its missing parts supplied by reference TRBV5-6 and TRBJ1-2, is DAGVTQSPTHLIKTRGQQVTLRCSPKSGHDTVSWYQQALGQGPQFIFQYYEEEERQRGNFPDRFSGHQFPNYSSELNVNALLLGDSALYLCASSFQNGGVGYGYTFGSGTRLTVV.

The V gene is TRBV19, the J gene TRBJ1-4, with TRBD1 as a possible D gene (6 bases). Germline assignment: CDR1 LNHDA and CDR2 SQIVND (reference sequence). V dropped 7 bases and J dropped 7 bases, with 16 bases sitting between them. This CDR3 comprises 14 residues. The CDR3 DNA is TGTGCCAGTACGCCTGGGGGACAAGGTGAAAAACTGTTTTTT. Translating it yields CASTPGGQGEKLFF.

This clone was detected a few times. This sequence joins TRBV7-3 and TRBJ2-7; D perhaps matches TRBD2 (5 bases). Germline CDR1 reads SGHTA; CDR2 reads FQGTGA. V lost 5 bases to trimming and J lost 3 bases, with 26 bases between them. This CDR3 has 18 residues. CDR3 bases: TGTGCCAGCAGCCCCCCGCCCCCTACAGCGACTACGTGCTACGAGCAGTACTTC. Translating gives CASSPPPPTATTCYEQYF.

This chain links TRBV18 with TRBJ1-5; possibly TRBD1 for D (5 bases). This CDR3 is 14 amino acids long. Germline lookup yields CDR1 KGHSH and CDR2 LQKENI. V shed 4 bases and J shed 0 bases, with 7 bases lying between them. The CDR3 loop is CASSQGFSNQPQHF. The DNA of the CDR3 is TGTGCCAGCTCACAGGGGTTTAGCAATCAGCCCCAGCATTTT.